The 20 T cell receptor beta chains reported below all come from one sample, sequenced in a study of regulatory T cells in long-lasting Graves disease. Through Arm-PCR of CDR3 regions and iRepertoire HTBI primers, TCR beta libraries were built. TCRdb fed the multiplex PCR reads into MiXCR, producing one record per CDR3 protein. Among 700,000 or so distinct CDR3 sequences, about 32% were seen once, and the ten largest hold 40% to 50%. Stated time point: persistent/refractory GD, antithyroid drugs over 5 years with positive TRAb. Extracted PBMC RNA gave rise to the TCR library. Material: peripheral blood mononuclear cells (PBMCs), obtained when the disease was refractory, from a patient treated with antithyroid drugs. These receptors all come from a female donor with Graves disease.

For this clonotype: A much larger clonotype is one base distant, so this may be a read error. The CDR3 loop is CASSYRPYEQYF. Here the CDR3 DNA reads TGTGCCAGCAGTTACAGACCCTACGAGCAGTACTTC. The rearrangement joins TRBV6-2 or TRBV6-3 to TRBJ2-7; D gene unclear. V was pared by 2 bases and J by 2 bases, with 4 bases between. The length of the CDR3 is 12 residues. From germline, CDR1 is MNHEY and CDR2 SVGEGT.

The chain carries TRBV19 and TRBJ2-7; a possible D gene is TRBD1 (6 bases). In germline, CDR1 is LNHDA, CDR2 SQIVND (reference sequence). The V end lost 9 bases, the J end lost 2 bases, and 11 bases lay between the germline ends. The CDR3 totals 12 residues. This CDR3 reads CASADSAYEQYF. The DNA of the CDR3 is TGTGCCAGCGCGGACAGTGCCTACGAGCAGTACTTC.

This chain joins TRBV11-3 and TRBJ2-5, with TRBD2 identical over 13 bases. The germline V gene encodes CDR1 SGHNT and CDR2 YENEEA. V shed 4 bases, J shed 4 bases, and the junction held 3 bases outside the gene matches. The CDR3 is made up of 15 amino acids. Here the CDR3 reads CASSSGTSGAETQYF. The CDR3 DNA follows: TGTGCCAGCAGCTCCGGGACTAGCGGGGCAGAGACCCAGTACTTC.

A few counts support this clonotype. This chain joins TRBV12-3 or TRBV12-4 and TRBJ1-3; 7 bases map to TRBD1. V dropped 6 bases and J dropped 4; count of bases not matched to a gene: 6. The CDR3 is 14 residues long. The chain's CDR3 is CASRVDREGNTIYF. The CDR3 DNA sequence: TGTGCCAGCAGAGTCGACAGGGAAGGAAACACCATATATTTT.

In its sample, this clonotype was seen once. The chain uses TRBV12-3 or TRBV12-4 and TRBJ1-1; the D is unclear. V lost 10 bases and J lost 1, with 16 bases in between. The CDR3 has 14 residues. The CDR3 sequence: CAITRVTGNTEAFF. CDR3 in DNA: TGTGCCATCACCCGAGTCACGGGGAACACTGAAGCTTTCTTT.

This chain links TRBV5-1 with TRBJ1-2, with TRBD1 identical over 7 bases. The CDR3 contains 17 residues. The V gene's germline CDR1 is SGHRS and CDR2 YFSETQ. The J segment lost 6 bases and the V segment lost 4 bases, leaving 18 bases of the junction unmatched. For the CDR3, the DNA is TGCGCCAGCAGCCCCGGGACAGCCCTTGATGGGAGTCATGGCTACACCTTC. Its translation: CASSPGTALDGSHGYTF. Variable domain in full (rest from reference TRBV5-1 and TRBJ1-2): KAGVTQTPRYLIKTRGQQVTLSCSPISGHRSVSWYQQTPGQGLQFLFEYFSETQRNKGNFPGRFSGRQFSNSRSEMNVSTLELGDSALYLCASSPGTALDGSHGYTFGSGTRLTVV.

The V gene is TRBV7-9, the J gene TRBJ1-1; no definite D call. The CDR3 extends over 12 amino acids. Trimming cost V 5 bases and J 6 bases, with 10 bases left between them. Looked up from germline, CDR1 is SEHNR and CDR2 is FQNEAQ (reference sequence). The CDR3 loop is CASSQETPEAFF. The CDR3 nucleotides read TGTGCCAGCAGCCAAGAGACCCCTGAAGCTTTCTTT. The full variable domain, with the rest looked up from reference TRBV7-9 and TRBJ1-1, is DTGVSQNPRHKITKRGQNVTFRCDPISEHNRLYWYRQTLGQGPEFLTYFQNEAQLEKSRLLSDRFSAERPKGSFSTLEIQRTEQGDSAMYLCASSQETPEAFFGQGTRLTVV.

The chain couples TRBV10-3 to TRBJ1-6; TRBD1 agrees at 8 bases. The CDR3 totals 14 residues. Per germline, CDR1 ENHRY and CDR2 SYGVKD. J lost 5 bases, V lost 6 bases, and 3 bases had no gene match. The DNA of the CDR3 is TGTGCCATCAGCAGGGGGCAGGATAATTCACCCCTCCACTTT. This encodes CAISRGQDNSPLHF.

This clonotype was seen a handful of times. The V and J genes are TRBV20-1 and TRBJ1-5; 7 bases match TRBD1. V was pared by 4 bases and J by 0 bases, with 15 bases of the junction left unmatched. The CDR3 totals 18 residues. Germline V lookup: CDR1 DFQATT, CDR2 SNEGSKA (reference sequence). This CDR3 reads CSAMAPEPGTDSNQPQHF. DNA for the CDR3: TGCAGTGCTATGGCACCCGAACCCGGGACAGATAGCAATCAGCCCCAGCATTTT.

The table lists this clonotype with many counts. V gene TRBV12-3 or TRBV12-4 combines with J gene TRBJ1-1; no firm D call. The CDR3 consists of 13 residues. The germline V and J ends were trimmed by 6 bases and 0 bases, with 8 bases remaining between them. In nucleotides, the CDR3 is TGTGCCAGCAGCACATATATGAACACTGAAGCTTTCTTT. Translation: CASSTYMNTEAFF.

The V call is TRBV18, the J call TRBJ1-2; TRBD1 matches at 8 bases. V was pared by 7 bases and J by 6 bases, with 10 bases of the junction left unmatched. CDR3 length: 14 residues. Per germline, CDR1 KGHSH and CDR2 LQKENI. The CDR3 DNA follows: TGTGCCAGCTGTAACACGAGCAGGGGGCATGGCTACACCTTC. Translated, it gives CASCNTSRGHGYTF. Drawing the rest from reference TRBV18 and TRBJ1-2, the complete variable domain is NAGVMQNPRHLVRRRGQEARLRCSPMKGHSHVYWYRQLPEEGLKFMVYLQKENIIDESGMPKERFSAEFPKEGPSILRIQQVVRGDSAAYFCASCNTSRGHGYTFGSGTRLTVV.

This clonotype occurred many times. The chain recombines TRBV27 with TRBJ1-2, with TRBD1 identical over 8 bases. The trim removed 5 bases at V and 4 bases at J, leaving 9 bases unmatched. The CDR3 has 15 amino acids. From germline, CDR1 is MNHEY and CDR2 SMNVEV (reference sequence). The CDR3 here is CASSLWGQGAYGYTF. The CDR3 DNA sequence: TGTGCCAGCAGTCTATGGGGTCAGGGGGCCTATGGCTACACCTTC.

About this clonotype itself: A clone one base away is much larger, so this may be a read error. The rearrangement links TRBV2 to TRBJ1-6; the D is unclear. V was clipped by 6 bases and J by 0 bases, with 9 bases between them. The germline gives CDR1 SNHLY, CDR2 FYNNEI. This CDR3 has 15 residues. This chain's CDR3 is CASRHDGSYNSPLHF. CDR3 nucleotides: TGTGCCAGCAGGCACGACGGCTCCTATAATTCACCCCTCCACTTT.

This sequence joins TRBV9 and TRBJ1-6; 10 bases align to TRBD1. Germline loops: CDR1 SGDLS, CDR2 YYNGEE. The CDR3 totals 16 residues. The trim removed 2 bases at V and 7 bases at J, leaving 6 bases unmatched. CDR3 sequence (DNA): TGTGCCAGCAGCGTCCGGGACAGGGGATGGAATTCACCCCTCCACTTT. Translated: CASSVRDRGWNSPLHF. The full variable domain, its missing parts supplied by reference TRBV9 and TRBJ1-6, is DSGVTQTPKHLITATGQRVTLRCSPRSGDLSVYWYQQSLDQGLQFLIQYYNGEERAKGNILERFSAQQFPDLHSELNLSSLELGDSALYFCASSVRDRGWNSPLHFGNGTRLTVT.

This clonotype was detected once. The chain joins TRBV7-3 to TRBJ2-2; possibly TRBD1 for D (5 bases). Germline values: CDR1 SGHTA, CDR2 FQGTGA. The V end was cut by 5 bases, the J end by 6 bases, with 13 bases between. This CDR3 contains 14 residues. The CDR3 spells CASSPDSSAGELFF. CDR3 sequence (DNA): TGTGCCAGCAGCCCCGACAGTTCAGCCGGGGAGCTGTTTTTT.

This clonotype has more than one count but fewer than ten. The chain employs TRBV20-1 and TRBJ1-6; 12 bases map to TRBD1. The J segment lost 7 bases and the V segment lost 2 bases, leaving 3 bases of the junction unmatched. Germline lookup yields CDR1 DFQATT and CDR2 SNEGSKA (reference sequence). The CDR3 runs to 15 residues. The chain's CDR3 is CSARRDRGRNSPLHF. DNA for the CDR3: TGCAGTGCTAGACGGGACAGGGGGCGGAATTCACCCCTCCACTTT.

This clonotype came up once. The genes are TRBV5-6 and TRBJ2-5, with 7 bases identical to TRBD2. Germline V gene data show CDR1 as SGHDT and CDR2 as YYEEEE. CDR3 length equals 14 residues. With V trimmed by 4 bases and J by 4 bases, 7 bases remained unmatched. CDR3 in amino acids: CASSLVPGGETQYF. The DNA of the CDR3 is TGTGCCAGCAGCCTGGTCCCGGGGGGAGAGACCCAGTACTTC.

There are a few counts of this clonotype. The CDR3 nucleotides are TGTGCCAGCAGCCCGCAAAGTTCGGGGGAGCAGTACTTC. Translation: CASSPQSSGEQYF. The chain combines TRBV11-2 with TRBJ2-7; the D gene is possibly TRBD2 (5 bases). This CDR3 has 13 amino acids. Trimming shortened V by 5 bases and J by 7 bases, and 15 bases separated the two germline ends. The V gene's germline CDR1 is SGHAT and CDR2 FQNNGV. Drawing the rest from reference TRBV11-2 and TRBJ2-7, the complete variable domain is EAGVAQSPRYKIIEKRQSVAFWCNPISGHATLYWYQQILGQGPKLLIQFQNNGVVDDSQLPKDRFSAERLKGVDSTLKIQPAKLEDSAVYLCASSPQSSGEQYFGPGTRLTVT.

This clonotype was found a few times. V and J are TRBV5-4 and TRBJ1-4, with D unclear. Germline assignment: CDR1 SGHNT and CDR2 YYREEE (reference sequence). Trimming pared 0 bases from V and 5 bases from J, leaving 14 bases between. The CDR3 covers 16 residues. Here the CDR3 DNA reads TGTGCCAGCAGCTTGGGTAGCGGCATTGGGAATGAAAAACTGTTTTTT. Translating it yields CASSLGSGIGNEKLFF. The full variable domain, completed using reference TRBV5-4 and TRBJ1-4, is ETGVTQSPTHLIKTRGQQVTLRCSSQSGHNTVSWYQQALGQGPQFIFQYYREEENGRGNFPPRFSGLQFPNYSSELNVNALELDDSALYLCASSLGSGIGNEKLFFGSGTQLSVL.

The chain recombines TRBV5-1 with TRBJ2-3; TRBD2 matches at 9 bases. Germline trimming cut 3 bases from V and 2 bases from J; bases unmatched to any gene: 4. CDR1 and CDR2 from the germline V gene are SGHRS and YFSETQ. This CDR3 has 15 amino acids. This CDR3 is CASSSSGRNTDTQYF. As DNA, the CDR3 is TGCGCCAGCAGCTCGAGCGGGAGGAACACAGATACGCAGTATTTT. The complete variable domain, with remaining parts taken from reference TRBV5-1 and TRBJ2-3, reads KAGVTQTPRYLIKTRGQQVTLSCSPISGHRSVSWYQQTPGQGLQFLFEYFSETQRNKGNFPGRFSGRQFSNSRSEMNVSTLELGDSALYLCASSSSGRNTDTQYFGPGTRLTVL.